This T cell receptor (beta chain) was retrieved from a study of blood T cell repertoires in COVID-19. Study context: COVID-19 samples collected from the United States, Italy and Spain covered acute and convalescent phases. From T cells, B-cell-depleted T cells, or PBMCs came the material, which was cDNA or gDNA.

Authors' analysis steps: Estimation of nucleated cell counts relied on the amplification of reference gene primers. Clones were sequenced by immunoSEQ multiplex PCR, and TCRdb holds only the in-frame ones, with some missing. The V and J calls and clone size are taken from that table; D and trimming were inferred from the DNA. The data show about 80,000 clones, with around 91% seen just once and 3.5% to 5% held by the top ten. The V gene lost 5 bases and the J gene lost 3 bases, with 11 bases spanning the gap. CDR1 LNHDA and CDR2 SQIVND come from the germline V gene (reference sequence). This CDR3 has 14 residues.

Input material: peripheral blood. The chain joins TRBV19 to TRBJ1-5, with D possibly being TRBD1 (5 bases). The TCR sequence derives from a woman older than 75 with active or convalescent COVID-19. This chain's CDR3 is CASSPTGVNQPQHF. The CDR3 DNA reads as TGTGCCAGTAGTCCCACAGGAGTCAATCAGCCCCAGCATTTT.